The clone carrying this TCR beta chain turned up a few times. This record comes from a study of T cells after somatic rescue of genetic block. Sequencing used immunoSEQ multiplex PCR; TCRdb keeps in-frame clones, though not all of them. The sample yields more than 14,000 clones, approximately 75% seen once. Germline CDR1 MNHNS, CDR2 SASEGT. The V end was cut by 5 bases, the J end by 2 bases, with 4 bases between. This CDR3 is built from 12 residues. The chain has TRBV6-1 and TRBJ2-1; D is unresolved. The sample was peripheral blood mononuclear cells (PBMCs). This TCR was recovered from a boy between 10 and 17 years old. CDR3 protein: CASSRTYNEQFF. The CDR3 DNA follows: TGTGCCAGCAGTCGGACCTACAATGAGCAGTTCTTC.